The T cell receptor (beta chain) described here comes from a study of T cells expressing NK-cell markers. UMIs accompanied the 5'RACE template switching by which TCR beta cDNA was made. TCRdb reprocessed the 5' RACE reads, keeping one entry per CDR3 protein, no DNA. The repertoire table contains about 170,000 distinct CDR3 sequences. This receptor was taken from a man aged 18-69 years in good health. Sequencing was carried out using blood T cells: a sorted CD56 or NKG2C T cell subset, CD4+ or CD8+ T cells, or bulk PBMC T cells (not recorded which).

This CDR3 is CASSSRGRGEQYF. V is TRBV6-5 and J is TRBJ2-7; TCRdb calls TRBD1, which cannot be checked without DNA. Germline CDR1 reads MNHEY; CDR2 reads SVGAGI. The CDR3 extends over 13 amino acids.